The 25 T cell receptor beta chains below were found in one sample sequenced in a study of T cell responses to AZD1222 COVID-19 vaccine. Clones were read by immunoSEQ multiplex PCR, and TCRdb kept only the in-frame ones, dropping some. The sample gives around 160,000 clones, more than 75% of which show up once; approximately 5.2% is in the top ten. The input for sequencing was peripheral blood, taken on day 0 of AZD1222 vaccination. The receptors derive from an adult in good health.

This chain uses TRBV15 with TRBJ1-1; D may be TRBD1 (5 bases). Trimming shortened V by 1 base and J by 7 bases, and 19 bases separated the two germline ends. The CDR3 contains 16 residues. Germline-derived CDR1 and CDR2 are LNHNV and YYDKDF (reference sequence). The CDR3 DNA reads TGTGCCACCAGCAGAGTAAATGGGGGTGGGACTATTGAAGCTTTCTTT. Its translation: CATSRVNGGGTIEAFF.

This chain connects TRBV29-1 to TRBJ1-2, with unresolved D. The germline V gene has CDR1 SQVTM and CDR2 ANQGSEA. The CDR3 runs 13 residues. Trimming cost V 7 bases and J 8 bases, with 20 bases left between them. The CDR3 sequence is CSAARQQFDGYTF. In DNA form, the CDR3 reads TGCAGCGCTGCTAGGCAGCAGTTTGACGGCTACACCTTC.

The chain couples TRBV19 to TRBJ1-6; possibly TRBD1 for D (5 bases). Germline CDR1 LNHDA, CDR2 SQIVND (reference sequence). The CDR3 has 15 amino acids. V lost 6 bases, J lost 7 bases, and 16 bases lay in between. This chain's CDR3 is CASSPGNRPNSPLHF. CDR3 nucleotides: TGTGCCAGTAGCCCTGGGAACAGGCCAAATTCACCCCTCCACTTT.

This clone was recorded only once. The chain is built from TRBV4-1 and TRBJ1-2; D is unresolved. This CDR3 has 15 amino acids. Germline V gene lookup returns CDR1 MGHRA and CDR2 YSYEKL. Trimming took 2 bases from V and 3 from J, leaving 13 bases between them. The chain's CDR3 is CASSQLSRPDYGYTF. The CDR3, as DNA: TGCGCCAGCAGCCAACTCTCCCGGCCCGACTATGGCTACACCTTC.

There are a few counts of this clone. V usage is TRBV4-1 and J usage is TRBJ1-4; 7 bases match TRBD1. Unmatched junction bases numbered 6, after V lost 2 bases and J lost 6 bases. The CDR3 has 15 residues. The germline V gene has CDR1 MGHRA and CDR2 YSYEKL. The CDR3: CASSQWGQRDEKLFF. For the CDR3, the DNA is TGCGCCAGCAGCCAATGGGGACAGCGGGATGAAAAACTGTTTTTT.

The CDR3 protein is CASSLAIAPSYEQYF. In DNA, the CDR3 is TGTGCCAGCAGCTTGGCCATAGCTCCCTCCTACGAGCAGTACTTC. V is TRBV5-5 and J is TRBJ2-7; D unresolved. V lost 0 bases to trimming and J lost 0 bases, with 10 bases between them. The CDR3 is 15 residues long. Germline assignment: CDR1 SGHKS and CDR2 YYEKEE (reference sequence).

This rearrangement joins TRBV2 to TRBJ1-1; D may be TRBD1 (6 bases). Germline V CDR1 and CDR2: SNHLY, FYNNEI. V was cut by 5 bases and J by 5 bases, with 15 bases left in between. This CDR3 contains 14 residues. For the CDR3, the DNA is TGTGCCAGCAGTTCCCGAGGGGGTGAAACTGAAGCTTTCTTT. This gives the protein CASSSRGGETEAFF.

The CDR3 sequence is CASSPAVGSTDTQYF. For the CDR3, the DNA is TGTGCCAGCTCACCGGCCGTAGGGAGCACAGATACGCAGTATTTT. V and J are TRBV18 and TRBJ2-3; D gene uncertain. Germline values: CDR1 KGHSH, CDR2 LQKENI. The CDR3 spans 15 residues. The V end was cut by 3 bases, the J end by 0 bases, with 10 bases between. The complete variable domain, with remaining parts taken from reference TRBV18 and TRBJ2-3, reads NAGVMQNPRHLVRRRGQEARLRCSPMKGHSHVYWYRQLPEEGLKFMVYLQKENIIDESGMPKERFSAEFPKEGPSILRIQQVVRGDSAAYFCASSPAVGSTDTQYFGPGTRLTVL.

The chain uses TRBV9 and TRBJ2-2; TRBD2 agrees at 10 bases. Per germline, CDR1 SGDLS and CDR2 YYNGEE. CDR3 length: 14 residues. Trimming cost V 3 bases and J 7 bases; bases outside gene matches: 3. The CDR3 DNA sequence: TGTGCCAGCAGCGCTAGCGGGAGTATCGGGGAGCTGTTTTTT. Translation gives CASSASGSIGELFF.

The chain combines TRBV19 with TRBJ1-2; tentatively, D is TRBD1 (6 bases). Germline values: CDR1 LNHDA, CDR2 SQIVND (reference sequence). The V end was cut by 5 bases, the J end by 5 bases, with 15 bases between. This CDR3 region has 14 residues. CDR3 coding DNA: TGTGCCAGTAGTGCAATCAGGGGCCCGTATGGCTACACCTTC. This sequence encodes CASSAIRGPYGYTF.

V and J are TRBV2 and TRBJ1-5; TRBD1 might be the D (5 bases). Trimming pared 10 bases from V and 9 bases from J, leaving 19 bases between. There are 13 residues in the CDR3. Germline V gene data show CDR1 as SNHLY and CDR2 as FYNNEI. CDR3 protein: CATRVGGELPQHF. In nucleotides, the CDR3 is TGTGCCACCCGGGTGGGGGGAGAGCTGCCCCAGCATTTT.

The chain couples TRBV6-1 to TRBJ2-2; D is possibly TRBD1 (6 bases). V was pared by 2 bases and J by 6 bases, with 10 bases between. This CDR3 region has 14 residues. Germline CDR1 reads MNHNS; CDR2 reads SASEGT. The CDR3 DNA reads TGTGCCAGCAGTGAAAGGGCAGGGGCCGGGGAGCTGTTTTTT. It specifies CASSERAGAGELFF.

The chain employs TRBV28 and TRBJ2-3, with 8 nucleotides matching TRBD2. After removal of 5 bases from V and 5 bases from J, the junction contained 12 bases not matched to a gene. The CDR3 runs to 16 residues. Germline lookup yields CDR1 MDHEN and CDR2 SYDVKM. The CDR3 nucleotides read TGTGCCAGCAGTCCGGGGACTAGTGGTTTTGGAGATACGCAGTATTTT. This encodes CASSPGTSGFGDTQYF.

For the CDR3, the DNA is TGCGCCAGCAGCTTTTCCTCGGGGTGGGGCAGGGGGATTTACGAGCAGTACTTC. Amino acid sequence: CASSFSSGWGRGIYEQYF. V usage is TRBV5-1 and J usage is TRBJ2-7; 7 bases line up with TRBD1. Per the germline V gene, CDR1 is SGHRS and CDR2 is YFSETQ. The CDR3 has 18 residues. V shed 2 bases, J shed 4 bases, and the junction held 18 bases outside the gene matches. Supplemented by reference TRBV5-1 and TRBJ2-7, the full variable domain reads KAGVTQTPRYLIKTRGQQVTLSCSPISGHRSVSWYQQTPGQGLQFLFEYFSETQRNKGNFPGRFSGRQFSNSRSEMNVSTLELGDSALYLCASSFSSGWGRGIYEQYFGPGTRLTVT.

This clone was seen just once. The chain links TRBV4-3 to TRBJ2-3; tentatively, D is TRBD1 or TRBD2 (5 bases each). Germline CDR1 LGHNA, CDR2 YSLEER. Trimming stripped 1 base from V and 6 bases from J, with 17 bases between. CDR3 length equals 16 residues. The CDR3 region has the DNA TGCGCCAGCAGCCAAGTAGAAGGGACCGAGGCGGATACGCAGTATTTT. Its protein product is CASSQVEGTEADTQYF.

The chain recombines TRBV5-4 with TRBJ2-7; TRBD2 matches at 8 bases. Germline CDR1 and CDR2: SGHNT and YYREEE (reference sequence). J gave up 0 bases and V 1 base, and 6 bases lay outside the gene matches. This CDR3 is built from 16 residues. The CDR3 DNA reads TGTGCCAGCAGCTTGTCGGGCGGGACTAGCTCCTACGAGCAGTACTTC. It yields the protein CASSLSGGTSSYEQYF.

The rearrangement joins TRBV4-1 to TRBJ1-3; D unclear. The CDR3 totals 15 residues. Germline V gene data show CDR1 as MGHRA and CDR2 as YSYEKL. Trimming took 0 bases from V and 0 from J, leaving 6 bases between them. The CDR3 here is CASSQDRFSGNTIYF. In nucleotides, the CDR3 is TGCGCCAGCAGCCAAGACAGATTCTCTGGAAACACCATATATTTT.

The rearrangement joins TRBV9 to TRBJ2-6; TRBD2 matches 14 bases. J gave up 0 bases and V 4 bases, and 12 bases lay outside the gene matches. Germline CDR1 reads SGDLS; CDR2 reads YYNGEE. This CDR3 has 21 amino acids. Written as DNA, the CDR3 is TGTGCCAGCAGCCCCCAACCCGGGACTAGCGGGGGTCTCTCTGGGGCCAACGTCCTGACTTTC. This gives the protein CASSPQPGTSGGLSGANVLTF. The full variable domain, its missing parts supplied by reference TRBV9 and TRBJ2-6, is DSGVTQTPKHLITATGQRVTLRCSPRSGDLSVYWYQQSLDQGLQFLIQYYNGEERAKGNILERFSAQQFPDLHSELNLSSLELGDSALYFCASSPQPGTSGGLSGANVLTFGAGSRLTVL.

The rearrangement joins TRBV4-3 to TRBJ2-5; 8 bases are a match to TRBD1. The trim removed 4 bases at V and 2 bases at J, leaving 6 bases unmatched. The CDR3 loop spans 15 amino acids. The germline V gene has CDR1 LGHNA and CDR2 YSLEER. The CDR3 loop is CASSPGQGGQETQYF. DNA of the CDR3: TGCGCCAGCAGCCCCGGACAGGGCGGACAAGAGACCCAGTACTTC.

The chain recombines TRBV5-1 with TRBJ1-6; 8 bases agree with TRBD1. The CDR3 runs 16 residues. Germline-derived CDR1 and CDR2 are SGHRS and YFSETQ. The V segment lost 1 base and the J segment 4 bases; nucleotides outside the gene matches: 4. The CDR3 bases are TGCGCCAGCAGCTTGTCAGGGGGCAAGTATAATTCACCCCTCCACTTT. Translating it yields CASSLSGGKYNSPLHF.

The chain is built from TRBV7-2 and TRBJ2-7; D perhaps matches TRBD2 (8 bases). V shed 5 bases and J shed 1 base, with 18 bases lying between them. Germline V gene lookup returns CDR1 SGHTA and CDR2 FQGNSA. The CDR3 is made up of 16 amino acids. CDR3 coding DNA: TGTGCCAGCAGCCCGGGGGGGACAGCTTCTTCCTACGAGCAGTACTTC. Residues: CASSPGGTASSYEQYF.

On this clone: The same CDR3 is also encoded by other DNA sequences in this sample. V is TRBV2 and J is TRBJ2-2; D is ambiguous. V lost 5 bases, J lost 2 bases, and 3 bases lay in between. There are 12 residues in the CDR3. Germline V gives CDR1 SNHLY, CDR2 FYNNEI. CDR3 residues: CASSLNTGELFF. In DNA, the CDR3 is TGTGCCAGCAGTCTAAACACCGGGGAGCTGTTTTTT.

This clone was recorded once. DNA of the CDR3: TGTGCCAGCAGCCACGACAGGAGCTATCAGCCCCAGCATTTT. This gives the protein CASSHDRSYQPQHF. This sequence joins TRBV6-2 or TRBV6-3 and TRBJ1-5; tentative D call: TRBD1 (6 bases). V was clipped by 6 bases and J by 5 bases, with 14 bases between them. The CDR3 is 14 residues long. Per the germline V gene, CDR1 is MNHEY and CDR2 is SVGEGT.

The count of this clone is one. The chain couples TRBV4-2 to TRBJ1-2; D possibly corresponds to TRBD1 (6 bases). Trimming shortened V by 0 bases and J by 8 bases, and 10 bases separated the two germline ends. The germline V gene has CDR1 LGHNA and CDR2 YNFKEQ. There are 13 residues in the CDR3. CDR3 sequence reads: CASSQDWQGGYTF. As DNA, the CDR3 is TGTGCCAGCAGCCAAGACTGGCAGGGGGGCTACACCTTC.

The chain has TRBV6-5 and TRBJ2-3; no clear D. The V end was cut by 8 bases, the J end by 0 bases, with 12 bases between. The CDR3 is 14 residues long. In germline, CDR1 is MNHEY, CDR2 SVGAGI. CDR3 in amino acids: CASGATLSTDTQYF. CDR3 bases: TGTGCCAGCGGAGCCACCCTTAGCACAGATACGCAGTATTTT.